Below, one T cell receptor beta chain is given with its context. It lacks a known antigen. No much larger clone is present one base from it, and per-base qualities are unavailable. This was a case-control study nested in a cohort of healthcare workers in London, UK, who had nasopharyngeal swab PCR tests and blood samples taken every week. Healthcare workers were recruited during the week of the UK lockdown, between 23 and 31 March 2020, and followed weekly for up to about 15 weeks. The entry originates in a study of early T cells in non-severe SARS-CoV-2 infection (dated by TCRdb to about 2021). Context from the whole study: Because TCR sequencing was done on bulk RNA from unsorted whole blood, the alpha and beta chains could not be paired.

The full study reports these points: Matching against VDJdb was skewed toward anti-spike CD8 responses, likely underestimated virus-specific expansions, and missed private and CD4 specificities.

Library generation was performed with 5' RACE. For sequencing, a NextSeq 500 was employed. In the TCR library protocol, unique molecular identifiers were attached to individual cDNA molecules to correct for PCR bias and sequencing error. Both TCR alpha and beta chains were sequenced, and tight co-correlation was observed between alpha and beta sequence abundances in each sample. As for the original processing: Decombinator V4 was used to annotate TCR sequences for V gene, J gene and CDR3. TCRs were defined as expanded if a significant change between any two time points was detected under a Poisson model with p below 0.0001. Abundances of TCRs were expressed as counts per million after normalisation to the total number of TCRs sequenced in each sample. VDJdb, accessed 1 November 2021, was searched for CMV, EBV and SARS-CoV-2 annotated TCRs, with TCRs annotated for multiple antigens excluded. TCRdb itself trimmed the public reads at Q25 with fastp, ran MiXCR and retained productive beta chains. Identical CDR3 protein sequences are pooled into one entry, listed with their most common genes and DNA. In this record, the V and J calls reflect TCRdb's handling and not the investigators' own analysis. The sample data list tens of thousands of distinct CDR3 sequences, and around 7.5% of these were observed just once. The ten most abundant clones make up around a tenth of the sample.

The sample comprised whole blood. The TCR sequence derives from an adult who was a healthcare worker with PCR-confirmed SARS-CoV-2 infection or an uninfected control (not recorded which).

The bases are TGTGCCAGCAGTTCCTGGACAGGGGGCTATAATTCACCCCTCCACTTT. It specifies CASSSWTGGYNSPLHF. The chain couples TRBV28 to TRBJ1-6, with 10 bases in between that match TRBD1. CDR1 and CDR2 (MDHEN, SYDVKM) derive from the germline V gene. From the cysteine up to the phenylalanine, the CDR3 has a length of 16 residues. Solely the CDR3 DNA is kept, with 48 bases framed from the first base. For this chain, trimming is 4 bases at the V end and 3 bases at the J end, and the number of junction bases without a gene match is 3.